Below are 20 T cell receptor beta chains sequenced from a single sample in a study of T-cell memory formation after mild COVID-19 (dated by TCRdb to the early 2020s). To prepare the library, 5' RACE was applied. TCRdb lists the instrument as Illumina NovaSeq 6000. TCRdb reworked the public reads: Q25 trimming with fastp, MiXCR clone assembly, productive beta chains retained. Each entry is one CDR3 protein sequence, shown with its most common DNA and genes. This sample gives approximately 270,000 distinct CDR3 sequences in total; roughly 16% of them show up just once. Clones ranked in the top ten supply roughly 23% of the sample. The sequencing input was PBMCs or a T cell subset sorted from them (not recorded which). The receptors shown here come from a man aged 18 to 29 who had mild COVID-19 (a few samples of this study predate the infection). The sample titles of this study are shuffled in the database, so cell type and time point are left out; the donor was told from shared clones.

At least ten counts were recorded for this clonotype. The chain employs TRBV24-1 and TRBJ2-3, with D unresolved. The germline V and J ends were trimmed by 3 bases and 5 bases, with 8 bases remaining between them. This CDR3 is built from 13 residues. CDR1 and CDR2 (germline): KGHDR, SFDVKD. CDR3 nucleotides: TGTGCCACCAGTGATGCGGCCGAAGATACGCAGTATTTT. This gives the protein CATSDAAEDTQYF.

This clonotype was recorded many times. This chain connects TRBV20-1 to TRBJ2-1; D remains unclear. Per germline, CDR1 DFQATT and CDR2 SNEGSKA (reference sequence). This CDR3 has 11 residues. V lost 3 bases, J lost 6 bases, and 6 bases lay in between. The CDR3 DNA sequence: TGCAGTGCTAGGCCGGTCAATGAGCAGTTCTTC. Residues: CSARPVNEQFF.

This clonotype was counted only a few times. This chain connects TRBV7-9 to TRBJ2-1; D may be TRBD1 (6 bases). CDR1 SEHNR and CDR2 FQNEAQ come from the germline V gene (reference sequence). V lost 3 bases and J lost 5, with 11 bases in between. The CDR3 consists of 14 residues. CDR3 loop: CASSFMGANNEQFF. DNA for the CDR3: TGTGCCAGCAGCTTCATGGGGGCAAACAATGAGCAGTTCTTC.

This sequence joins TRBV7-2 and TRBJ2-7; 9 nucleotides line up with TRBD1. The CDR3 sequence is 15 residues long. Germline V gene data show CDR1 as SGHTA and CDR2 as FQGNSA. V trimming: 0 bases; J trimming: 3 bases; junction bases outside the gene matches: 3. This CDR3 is CASSLAGTGYYEQYF. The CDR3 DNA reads TGTGCCAGCAGCTTAGCCGGGACAGGGTACTACGAGCAGTACTTC.

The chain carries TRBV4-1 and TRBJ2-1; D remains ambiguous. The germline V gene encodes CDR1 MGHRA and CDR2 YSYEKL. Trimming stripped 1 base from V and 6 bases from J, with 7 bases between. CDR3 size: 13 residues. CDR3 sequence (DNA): TGCGCCAGCAGCCAAGGGCAGTTCAATGAGCAGTTCTTC. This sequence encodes CASSQGQFNEQFF.

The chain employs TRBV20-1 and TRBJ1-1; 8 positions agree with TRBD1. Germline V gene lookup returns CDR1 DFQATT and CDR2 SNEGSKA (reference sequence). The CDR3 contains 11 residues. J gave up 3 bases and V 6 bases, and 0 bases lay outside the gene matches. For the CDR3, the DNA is TGCAGTGCACAGGGGGACACTGAAGCTTTCTTT. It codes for CSAQGDTEAFF.

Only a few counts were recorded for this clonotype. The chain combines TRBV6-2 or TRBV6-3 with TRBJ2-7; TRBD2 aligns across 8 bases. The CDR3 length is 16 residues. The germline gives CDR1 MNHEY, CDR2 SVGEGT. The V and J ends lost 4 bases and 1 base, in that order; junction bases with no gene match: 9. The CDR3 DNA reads TGTGCCAGCAGTTCCCACAGCGGGGGAACGTCCTACGAGCAGTACTTC. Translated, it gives CASSSHSGGTSYEQYF.

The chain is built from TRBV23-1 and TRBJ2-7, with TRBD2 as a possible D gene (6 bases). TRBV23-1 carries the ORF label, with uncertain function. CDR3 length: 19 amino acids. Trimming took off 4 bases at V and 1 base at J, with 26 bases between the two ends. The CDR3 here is CASSPVGSELRSQSYEQYV. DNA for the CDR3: TGCGCCAGCAGTCCGGTCGGGAGTGAGCTTAGGTCACAGTCCTACGAGCAGTACGTC.

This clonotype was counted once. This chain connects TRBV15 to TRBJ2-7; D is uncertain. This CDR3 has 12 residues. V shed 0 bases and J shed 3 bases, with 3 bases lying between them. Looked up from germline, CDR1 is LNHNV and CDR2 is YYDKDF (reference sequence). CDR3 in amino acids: CATSRDVYEQYF. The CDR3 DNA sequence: TGTGCCACCAGCAGAGATGTCTACGAGCAGTACTTC.

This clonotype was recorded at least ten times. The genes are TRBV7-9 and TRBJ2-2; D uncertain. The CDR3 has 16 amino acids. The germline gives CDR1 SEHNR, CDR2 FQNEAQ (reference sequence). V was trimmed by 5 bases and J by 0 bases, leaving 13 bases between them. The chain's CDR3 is CASSPRDGANTGELFF. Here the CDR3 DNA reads TGTGCCAGCAGCCCTCGCGACGGTGCGAACACCGGGGAGCTGTTTTTT.

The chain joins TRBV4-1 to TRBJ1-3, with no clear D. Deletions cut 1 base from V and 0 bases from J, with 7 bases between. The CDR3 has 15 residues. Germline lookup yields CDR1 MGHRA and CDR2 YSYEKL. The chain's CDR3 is CASSQGRFSGNTIYF. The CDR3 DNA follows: TGCGCCAGCAGCCAAGGCAGGTTCTCTGGAAACACCATATATTTT.

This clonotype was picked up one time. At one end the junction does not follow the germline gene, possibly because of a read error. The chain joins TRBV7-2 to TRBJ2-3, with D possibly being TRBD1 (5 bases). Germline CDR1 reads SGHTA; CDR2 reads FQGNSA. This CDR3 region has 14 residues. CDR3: CASNLARGTDTQYF. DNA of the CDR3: TGTGCCAGCAACTTAGCCAGGGGCACAGATACGCAGTATTTT. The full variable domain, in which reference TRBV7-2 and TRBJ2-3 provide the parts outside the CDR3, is GAGVSQSPSNKVTEKGKDVELRCDPISGHTALYWYRQSLGQGLEFLIYFQGNSAPDKSGLPSDRFSAERTGGSVSTLTIQRTQQEDSAVYLCASNLARGTDTQYFGPGTRLTVL.

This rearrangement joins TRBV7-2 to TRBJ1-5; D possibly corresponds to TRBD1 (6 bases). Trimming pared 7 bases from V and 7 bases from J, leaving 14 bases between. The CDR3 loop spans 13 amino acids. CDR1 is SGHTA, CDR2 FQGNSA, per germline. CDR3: CASTTGTDQPQHF. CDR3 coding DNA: TGTGCCAGCACCACAGGGACGGACCAGCCCCAGCATTTT.

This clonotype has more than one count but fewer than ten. CDR3 nucleotide sequence: TGCGCCAGCAGCCAAGAGAGGACTAGCGGGGACTTAAACTACGAGCAGTACTTC. As protein: CASSQERTSGDLNYEQYF. The chain couples TRBV4-1 to TRBJ2-7; 12 bases line up with TRBD2. The V gene's germline CDR1 is MGHRA and CDR2 YSYEKL. CDR3 length equals 18 residues. J was trimmed by 3 bases and V by 0 bases; bases with no gene match: 9.

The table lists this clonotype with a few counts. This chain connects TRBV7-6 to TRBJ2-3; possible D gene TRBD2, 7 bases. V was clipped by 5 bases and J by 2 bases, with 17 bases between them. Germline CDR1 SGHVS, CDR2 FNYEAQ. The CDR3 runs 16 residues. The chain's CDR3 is CASSRTGRGFTDTQYF. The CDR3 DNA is TGTGCCAGCAGCCGCACAGGGAGGGGGTTCACAGATACGCAGTATTTT.

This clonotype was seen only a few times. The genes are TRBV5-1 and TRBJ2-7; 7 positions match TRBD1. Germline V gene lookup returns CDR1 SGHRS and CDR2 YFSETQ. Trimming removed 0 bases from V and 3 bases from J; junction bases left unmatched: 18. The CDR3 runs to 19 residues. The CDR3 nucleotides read TGCGCCAGCAGCTTGGTCCGCCTACCTTACGGGACAGCTTGCTACGAGCAGTACTTC. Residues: CASSLVRLPYGTACYEQYF.

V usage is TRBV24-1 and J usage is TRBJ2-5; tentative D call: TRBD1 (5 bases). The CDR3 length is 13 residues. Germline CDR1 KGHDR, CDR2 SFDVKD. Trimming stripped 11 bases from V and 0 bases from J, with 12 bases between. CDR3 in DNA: TGTGCCAGGGGCGTGGGGTACCAAGAGACCCAGTACTTC. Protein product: CARGVGYQETQYF.

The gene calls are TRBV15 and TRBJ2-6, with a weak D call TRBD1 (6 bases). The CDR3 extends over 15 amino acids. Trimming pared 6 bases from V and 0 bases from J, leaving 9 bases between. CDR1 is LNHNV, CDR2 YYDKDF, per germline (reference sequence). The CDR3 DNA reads TGTGCCACCAGTACAGGGAGCTCTGGGGCCAACGTCCTGACTTTC. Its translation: CATSTGSSGANVLTF.

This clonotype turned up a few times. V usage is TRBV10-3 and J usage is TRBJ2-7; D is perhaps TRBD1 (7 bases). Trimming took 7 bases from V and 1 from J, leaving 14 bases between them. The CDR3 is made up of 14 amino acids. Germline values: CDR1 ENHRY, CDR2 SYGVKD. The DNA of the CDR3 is TGTGCCATCAAGGAGGGGGCGCGATCCTACGAGCAGTACTTC. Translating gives CAIKEGARSYEQYF.

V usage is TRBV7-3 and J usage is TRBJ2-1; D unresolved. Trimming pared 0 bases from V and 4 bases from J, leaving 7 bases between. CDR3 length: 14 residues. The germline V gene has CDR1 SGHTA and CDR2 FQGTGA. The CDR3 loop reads CASSLTGPYNEQFF. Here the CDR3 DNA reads TGTGCCAGCAGCTTAACGGGTCCTTACAATGAGCAGTTCTTC.